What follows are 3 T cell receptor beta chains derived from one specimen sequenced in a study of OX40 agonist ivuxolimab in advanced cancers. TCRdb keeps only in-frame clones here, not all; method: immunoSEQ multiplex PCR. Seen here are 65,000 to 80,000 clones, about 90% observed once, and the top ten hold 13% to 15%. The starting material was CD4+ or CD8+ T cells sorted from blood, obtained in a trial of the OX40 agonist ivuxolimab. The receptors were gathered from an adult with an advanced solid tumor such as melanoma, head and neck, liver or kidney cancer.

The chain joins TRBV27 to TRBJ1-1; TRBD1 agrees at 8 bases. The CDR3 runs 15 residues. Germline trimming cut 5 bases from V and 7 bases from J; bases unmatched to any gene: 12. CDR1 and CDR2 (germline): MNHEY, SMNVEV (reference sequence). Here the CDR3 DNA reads TGTGCCAGCAGTCTCGTAAGGGACACAGGGGGTGAAGCTTTCTTT. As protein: CASSLVRDTGGEAFF.

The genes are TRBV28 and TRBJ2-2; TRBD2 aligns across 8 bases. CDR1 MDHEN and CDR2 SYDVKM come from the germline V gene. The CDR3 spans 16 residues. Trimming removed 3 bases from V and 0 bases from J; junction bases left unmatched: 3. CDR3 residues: CASSLLAGPNTGELFF. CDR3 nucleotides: TGTGCCAGCAGTTTGCTAGCGGGCCCGAACACCGGGGAGCTGTTTTTT.

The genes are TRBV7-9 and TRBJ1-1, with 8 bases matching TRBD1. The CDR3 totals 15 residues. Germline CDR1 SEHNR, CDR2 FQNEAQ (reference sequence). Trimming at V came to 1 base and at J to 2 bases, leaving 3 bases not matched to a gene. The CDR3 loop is CASSLEDRGNTEAFF. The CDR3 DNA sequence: TGTGCCAGCAGCTTAGAAGACAGGGGCAACACTGAAGCTTTCTTT.